These T cell receptor beta chains were read from a single sample in a study of OX40 agonist ivuxolimab in advanced cancers. Here immunoSEQ multiplex PCR was the method, and the copy in TCRdb shows in-frame clones only, minus some. The repertoire holds around 81,000 clones, with approximately 87% as singletons. This specimen consisted of CD4+ or CD8+ T cells sorted from blood, obtained in a trial of the OX40 agonist ivuxolimab. All receptors derive from an adult with an advanced solid tumor such as melanoma, head and neck, liver or kidney cancer. Each CDR3 is given with its conserved first and last residue. Each record gives: D gene, clone size, J gene, V gene, CDR3 DNA, CDR3 protein. A D gene is named only where the DNA matches it firmly. Only some rows state a clone size, as once, few, many or a class for expanded clones.

TRBD1 - TRBJ2-2 TRBV5-1 TGCGCCAGCAGCTTGGAGGGATCCCTTCTGAGGGGGCGCATCACCGGGGAGCTGTTTTTT CASSLEGSLLRGRITGELFF
- - TRBJ1-5 TRBV18 TGTGCCAGCTCATTGACAGGCACGGCCGATCAGCCCCAGCATTTT CASSLTGTADQPQHF
TRBD1 - TRBJ2-7 TRBV4-2 TGTGCCAGCAGCCAGGAACCTCCGGGACAGGGGTACGAGCAGTACTTC CASSQEPPGQGYEQYF
- - TRBJ2-7 TRBV19 TGTGCCAGTAGTATCCCGGGAGCCTACGAGCAGTACTTC CASSIPGAYEQYF
TRBD1 - TRBJ2-7 TRBV6-5 TGTGCCAGCATCACCGGGACAGGCTTCTACGAGCAGTACTTC CASITGTGFYEQYF
TRBD2 - TRBJ2-7 TRBV18 TGTGCCAGCTCACCCCGGGAGGGCAATTACGAGCAGTACTTC CASSPREGNYEQYF
- few TRBJ1-3 TRBV28 TGTGCCAGCAGCCTAGGTCGGGCAGGACAGAGAAAGCTCTACACCATATATTTT CASSLGRAGQRKLYTIYF
- - TRBJ2-1 TRBV5-1 TGCGCCAGCAGCTTGAGTGGCGGGAAAAGGCAGTTCTTC CASSLSGGKRQFF
TRBD1 few TRBJ2-7 TRBV28 TGTGCCAGCAGTTCCGCAAGGGACAGGGGGTACGAGCAGTACTTC CASSSARDRGYEQYF
- - TRBJ2-2 TRBV7-9 TGTGCCAGCAGTCAAGCAGCAGCCGGGGAGCTGTTTTTT CASSQAAAGELFF
- - TRBJ2-1 TRBV7-2 TGTGCCAGCAGCTTAGAGGGGGGGAAGTTCTTC CASSLEGGKFF
- - TRBJ1-5 TRBV6-5 TGTGCCAGCAGTTACGGGAGAAAGGGACAGCCCCAGCATTTT CASSYGRKGQPQHF
- - TRBJ2-1 TRBV7-3 TGTGCCAGCAGCTTAGGAACCGGGACTGGCCGCCCTACAGGGCAGTTCTTC CASSLGTGTGRPTGQFF
- - TRBJ1-1 TRBV6-5 TGTGCCAGCAGTTATGGAGGGCAGGGGACGCCTGAAGCTTTCTTT CASSYGGQGTPEAFF
- - TRBJ2-2 TRBV6-1 TGTGCCAGCAGATCTGGTGGTTCCGGGGAGCTGTTTTTT CASRSGGSGELFF
TRBD1 - TRBJ2-4 TRBV11-2 TGTGCCAGCAGCTTACCAGGGGGTTACGCCAAAAACATTCAGTACTTC CASSLPGGYAKNIQYF
- - TRBJ2-1 TRBV9 TGTGCCAGCAGCGTAGGCCCTAGTCATAAGAGCTCCTACAATGAGCAGTTCTTC CASSVGPSHKSSYNEQFF
TRBD2 - TRBJ2-6 TRBV7-6 TGTGCCAGCAGCCGGGGGGGGTTCTCTGGGGCCAACGTCCTGACTTTC CASSRGGFSGANVLTF
TRBD1 few TRBJ2-7 TRBV6-5 TGTGCCAGCAGCCCGACAGGGTCGGGCTCCTACGAGCAGTACTTC CASSPTGSGSYEQYF
- - TRBJ1-1 TRBV28 TGTGCCAGCAGTTTGACAGCCGGGTTTAACACTGAAGCTTTCTTT CASSLTAGFNTEAFF
TRBD2 once TRBJ2-1 TRBV9 TGTGCCAGCAGCGTAGGGTCTAGCGGGAGGCACAATGAGCAGTTCTTC CASSVGSSGRHNEQFF
TRBD2 - TRBJ2-1 TRBV7-6 TGTGCCAGCAGCTTCGGGGGGCTAGCGGGATCCAATGAGCAGTTCTTC CASSFGGLAGSNEQFF
TRBD1 - TRBJ1-1 TRBV30 TGTGCCTGGAGTTTCGGTCGCACAGGGGGCTGGAGCACTGAAGCTTTCTTT CAWSFGRTGGWSTEAFF
TRBD1 - TRBJ2-3 TRBV5-1 TGCGCCAGCAGCACCCACCCGGGACAGGGCACAGATACGCAGTATTTT CASSTHPGQGTDTQYF
TRBD2 - TRBJ2-7 TRBV5-8 TGTGCCAGCAGCTTTCCTGTGACTAGCGGGTTGCTCTACGAGCAGTACTTC CASSFPVTSGLLYEQYF
TRBD1 - TRBJ2-7 TRBV25-1 TGTGCCAGCAGTGAAAGGGGACAGACCTACGAGCAGTACTTC CASSERGQTYEQYF
TRBD1 - TRBJ1-1 TRBV30 TGTGCCTGGGACAGGGTGAACACTGAAGCTTTCTTT CAWDRVNTEAFF
- few TRBJ2-3 TRBV5-8 TGTGCCAGCAGCCGCTTCCCCACAGATACGCAGTATTTT CASSRFPTDTQYF
TRBD1 once TRBJ1-4 TRBV5-6 TGTGCCAGCAGCGCGACAGGGGGCGCAGGAAGTGAAAAACTGTTTTTT CASSATGGAGSEKLFF
- - TRBJ1-1 TRBV14 TGTGCCAGCAGCCAAGAAACGGGAGCCGTTAGTGAAGCTTTCTTT CASSQETGAVSEAFF
- - TRBJ2-7 TRBV19 TGTGCCAGTAGTGGGCTTAAATCTGGGCAGTACTTC CASSGLKSGQYF
TRBD1 once TRBJ2-5 TRBV2 TGTGCCAGCAGTTCAACGGACAGGTCTGGCGAGACCCAGTACTTC CASSSTDRSGETQYF
- - TRBJ2-7 TRBV4-1 TGCGCCAGCAGCCAAGGCCCGGGGAGGGGGCGGTACGAGCAGTACTTC CASSQGPGRGRYEQYF
- - TRBJ1-3 TRBV5-1 TGCGCCAGCAGCATCCGAGGGGATGGAAACACCATATATTTT CASSIRGDGNTIYF
- - TRBJ1-1 TRBV6-6 TGTGCCACCTCAGTAGGGCTGAACACTGAAGCTTTCTTT CATSVGLNTEAFF
- - TRBJ1-1 TRBV5-4 TGTGCCAGCAGCTTGGAGGAGGGCCACACTGAAGCTTTCTTT CASSLEEGHTEAFF
TRBD1 - TRBJ2-1 TRBV27 TGTGCCAGCAGCCCTAGTCATAGGACAGGGGGATTCTTC CASSPSHRTGGFF
- - TRBJ1-1 TRBV9 TGTGCCAGCAGCGTAGCTCTGACAGCGAACACTGAAGCTTTCTTT CASSVALTANTEAFF
- - TRBJ1-1 TRBV30 TGTGCCTGGAGTGTTAGGCAGCAAGACGAAGCTTTCTTT CAWSVRQQDEAFF
- - TRBJ2-6 TRBV11-2 TGTGCCAGCAGCCAACAGGGAACTGGGGCCAACGTCCTGACTTTC CASSQQGTGANVLTF
- - TRBJ1-2 TRBV7-9 TGTGCCAGCAGCCCCGGACAAGAGATCTACACCTTC CASSPGQEIYTF
TRBD2 - TRBJ2-1 TRBV4-1 TGCGCCAGCAGCCAAGAAACGAGCGGGAGGCCGTCTGGGCAGTTCTTC CASSQETSGRPSGQFF
- - TRBJ1-4 TRBV7-8 TGTGCCAGCAGCGTTTACGGGACATTGGGAGTTGGAAAACTGTTTTTT CASSVYGTLGVGKLFF
TRBD2 once TRBJ2-1 TRBV9 TGTGCCAGCAGCGTAGGGGACTACATCGCCGGTGAGCAGTTCTTC CASSVGDYIAGEQFF
- - TRBJ2-1 TRBV7-2 TGTGCCAGCAGCACTTACGGGGGTGAGCAGTTCTTC CASSTYGGEQFF
- few TRBJ1-5 TRBV18 TGTGCCAGCTCACCCCAGGGGCAGGGAAACAATCAGCCCCAGCATTTT CASSPQGQGNNQPQHF
TRBD2 - TRBJ2-1 TRBV11-2 TGTGCCAGCAGCTTAGAAGGCGGGAGGTCTGGTGAGCAGTTCTTC CASSLEGGRSGEQFF
- - TRBJ2-3 TRBV6-4 TGTGCCAGCAGTGATAAACCGGGAGACACAGATACGCAGTATTTT CASSDKPGDTDTQYF
- - TRBJ1-1 TRBV2 TGTGCCAGCACAAAGCTCGGTGGCGGGAACACTGAAGCTTTCTTT CASTKLGGGNTEAFF
- - TRBJ1-1 TRBV27 TGTGCCAGCAGGACACTTAACACTGAAGCTTTCTTT CASRTLNTEAFF
- - TRBJ2-1 TRBV18 TGTGCCAGCTCCCCCCTCAGGAAGGCTCGGAGCTCCTACAATGAGCAGTTCTTC CASSPLRKARSSYNEQFF
- - TRBJ1-2 TRBV15 TGTGCCACCAGCGAGGACGGATTCTATGGCTACACCTTC CATSEDGFYGYTF
- - TRBJ2-7 TRBV19 TGTGCCAGTAGTATAGTGCGGGGCGCGGCCTACGAGCAGTACTTC CASSIVRGAAYEQYF
- - TRBJ2-2 TRBV11-3 TGTGCCAGCTCTCCAGTGGGTTTCACCGGGGAGCTGTTTTTT CASSPVGFTGELFF
TRBD1 - TRBJ2-7 TRBV4-1 TGCGCCAGCAGCCAAGAGGGACAGCTCTACGAGCAGTACTTC CASSQEGQLYEQYF
- - TRBJ2-7 TRBV6-5 TGTGCCAGCAGTTACTCTCCCCGGTGGTCCGAGCAGTACTTC CASSYSPRWSEQYF
- - TRBJ1-6 TRBV28 TGTGCCAGCAGTCTCCCAGCGGGGGCTAATTCACCCCTCCACTTT CASSLPAGANSPLHF